Listed here are 23 T cell receptor beta chains from one sample, sequenced in a study of T cells in Graves' hyperthyroidism and ophthalmopathy. Amplification yielded TCR beta CDR3 regions, with RNA transcripts as the source. First-round RT-PCR targeting the TCR CDR3 was performed with the HTBI primer set. From the multiplex PCR reads, TCRdb called clonotypes with MiXCR, one entry per CDR3 protein. The top ten hold about 13% of the sample, which has about 410,000 distinct CDR3 sequences, under 15% seen once. The sequencing input was blood. All receptors derive from a man between 18 and 29 years old with Graves' ophthalmopathy.

The CDR3: CASSLPSGRTGNEQFF. For the CDR3, the DNA is TGTGCCAGCAGTTTACCTAGCGGGCGGACTGGGAATGAGCAGTTCTTC. The chain carries TRBV27 and TRBJ2-1; 8 nucleotides agree with TRBD2. This CDR3 is built from 16 residues. Germline CDR1 reads MNHEY; CDR2 reads SMNVEV (reference sequence). The V gene end was trimmed by 2 bases and the J gene end by 7 bases; junction bases not matched to a gene: 10.

There are a few counts of this clonotype. The chain carries TRBV30 and TRBJ2-7; 7 nucleotides align to TRBD2. Germline values: CDR1 GTSNPN, CDR2 SVGIG (reference sequence). The CDR3 is 14 residues long. Unmatched junction bases numbered 3, after V lost 1 base and J lost 0 bases. The CDR3 reads CAWSAAGVSYEQYF. The CDR3 DNA follows: TGTGCCTGGAGTGCGGCGGGAGTCTCCTACGAGCAGTACTTC. The full variable domain, in which reference TRBV30 and TRBJ2-7 provide the parts outside the CDR3, is SQTIHQWPATLVQPVGSPLSLECTVEGTSNPNLYWYRQAAGRGLQLLFYSVGIGQISSEVPQNLSASRPQDRQFILSSKKLLLSDSGFYLCAWSAAGVSYEQYFGPGTRLTVT.

This clonotype was seen a few times. The chain is built from TRBV19 and TRBJ2-7, with TRBD2 as a possible D gene (6 bases). The CDR3 extends over 15 amino acids. Germline CDR1 LNHDA, CDR2 SQIVND (reference sequence). With 3 bases removed from V and 2 bases from J, the gap between germline ends came to 14 bases. CDR3 region: CASSMSPGGTYEQYF. DNA of the CDR3: TGTGCCAGTAGTATGTCCCCTGGAGGGACCTACGAGCAGTACTTC.

V and J are TRBV2 and TRBJ2-1; TRBD2 agrees at 14 bases. The CDR3 consists of 13 residues. Germline V CDR1 and CDR2: SNHLY, FYNNEI. Losses at the gene ends were 8 bases for V and 13 bases for J; bases not matched to a gene: 7. The CDR3 coding sequence is TGTGCCAGCGGGACCGGGACTAGCGGGAGACAGTTCTTC. As protein: CASGTGTSGRQFF.

This clonotype was picked up many times. The chain recombines TRBV3-1 with TRBJ1-1; TRBD1 matches 12 bases. This CDR3 comprises 17 residues. Germline values: CDR1 LGHDT, CDR2 YNNKEL (reference sequence). With V trimmed by 2 bases and J by 1 base, 5 bases remained unmatched. Written as DNA, the CDR3 is TGTGCCAGCAGCCAAAACCGGGACAGGGGGCCGAACACTGAAGCTTTCTTT. It translates to CASSQNRDRGPNTEAFF. The full variable domain, its missing parts supplied by reference TRBV3-1 and TRBJ1-1, is DTAVSQTPKYLVTQMGNDKSIKCEQNLGHDTMYWYKQDSKKFLKIMFSYNNKELIINETVPNRFSPKSPDKAHLNLHINSLELGDSAVYFCASSQNRDRGPNTEAFFGQGTRLTVV.

This chain's CDR3 is CAILAGTSTDTQYF. CDR3 in DNA: TGTGCCATTCTAGCGGGTACGAGCACAGATACGCAGTATTTT. The chain carries TRBV6-1 and TRBJ2-3, with 8 bases aligning to TRBD2. Germline V gene sequence: CDR1 MNHNS, CDR2 SASEGT. With V trimmed by 10 bases and J by 0 bases, 6 bases remained unmatched. The CDR3 sequence is 14 residues long.

There are a few counts of this clonotype. This rearrangement joins TRBV10-3 to TRBJ1-6, with 7 bases lining up with TRBD1. CDR3 size: 15 residues. The trim removed 5 bases at V and 6 bases at J, leaving 7 bases unmatched. The germline V gene has CDR1 ENHRY and CDR2 SYGVKD. CDR3 residues: CAISNSGGLNSPLHF. The CDR3, as DNA: TGTGCCATCAGTAACTCAGGGGGACTTAATTCACCCCTCCACTTT.

Many counts were recorded for this clonotype. V and J are TRBV6-2 or TRBV6-3 and TRBJ2-1; perhaps TRBD1 as D (5 bases). V was trimmed by 6 bases and J by 5 bases, leaving 14 bases between them. This CDR3 is built from 14 residues. Germline V CDR1 and CDR2: MNHEY, SVGEGT. The CDR3 nucleotides are TGTGCCAGCAGCAAACTTTGGGGCGACAATGAGCAGTTCTTC. It codes for CASSKLWGDNEQFF.

This clonotype has a count of ten or more. This chain uses TRBV12-5 with TRBJ1-2; the D is unclear. Germline CDR1 LGHNT, CDR2 FRNRAP. The CDR3 has 15 residues. The ends were cut back, 0 bases at V and 0 bases at J, with 8 bases in the middle. The CDR3 nucleotides read TGTGCTAGTGGTTTGGTACCCTGGGCTAACTATGGCTACACCTTC. It encodes CASGLVPWANYGYTF. Drawing the rest from reference TRBV12-5 and TRBJ1-2, the complete variable domain is DARVTQTPRHKVTEMGQEVTMRCQPILGHNTVFWYRQTMMQGLELLAYFRNRAPLDDSGMPKDRFSAEMPDATLATLKIQPSEPRDSAVYFCASGLVPWANYGYTFGSGTRLTVV.

This clonotype was recorded many times. This chain uses TRBV20-1 with TRBJ2-3; 13 bases are a match to TRBD2. Germline loops: CDR1 DFQATT, CDR2 SNEGSKA (reference sequence). V was clipped by 6 bases and J by 1 base; unmatched bases: 4. The CDR3 is made up of 15 amino acids. The CDR3 spells CSAYGLAGGTDTQYF. The CDR3 DNA is TGCAGTGCCTACGGACTAGCGGGGGGCACAGATACGCAGTATTTT.

The V gene is TRBV5-4, the J gene TRBJ1-4, with 7 nucleotides matching TRBD1. V shed 4 bases, J shed 4 bases, and the junction held 4 bases outside the gene matches. The germline gives CDR1 SGHNT, CDR2 YYREEE (reference sequence). This CDR3 is built from 14 residues. The CDR3 region has the DNA TGTGCCAGCAGCCCGGGACAGCGTAATGAAAAACTGTTTTTT. Its translation: CASSPGQRNEKLFF.

This clonotype was seen more than once but under ten times. The chain is built from TRBV14 and TRBJ1-6; D uncertain. Germline assignment: CDR1 SGHDN and CDR2 FVKESK. The ends were cut back, 2 bases at V and 7 bases at J, with 15 bases in the middle. This CDR3 is built from 16 residues. CDR3: CASSQLLRTRNSPLHF. CDR3 nucleotides: TGTGCCAGCAGCCAACTATTACGCACAAGGAATTCACCCCTCCACTTT.

Only a few counts were recorded for this clonotype. This chain links TRBV20-1 with TRBJ2-5; D could derive from TRBD1 or TRBD2 (5 bases each). Germline CDR1 reads DFQATT; CDR2 reads SNEGSKA (reference sequence). The CDR3 is 15 residues long. Trimming left V 4 bases short and J 1 base short, with 16 bases between. CDR3 bases: TGCAGTGCTATACTCCGGGGCAGGGTCCAAGAGACCCAGTACTTC. Its protein is CSAILRGRVQETQYF.

This clonotype was recorded at least ten times. J is TRBJ1-2 and V is TRBV18; D not certain. The V gene's germline CDR1 is KGHSH and CDR2 LQKENI. This CDR3 region has 14 residues. V lost 5 bases and J lost 8, with 18 bases in between. As DNA, the CDR3 is TGTGCCAGCTCAGACCAGTTCAGTTATCAAGGCTACACCTTC. This gives the protein CASSDQFSYQGYTF.

This clonotype was seen at least ten times. V and J are TRBV20-1 and TRBJ1-2; 7 bases align to TRBD1. This CDR3 region has 17 residues. Unmatched junction bases numbered 15, after V lost 5 bases and J lost 0 bases. From germline, CDR1 is DFQATT and CDR2 SNEGSKA (reference sequence). CDR3 coding DNA: TGCAGTGCTGGTGGTGTGACAGGGAAAACCTCTAACTATGGCTACACCTTC. Protein product: CSAGGVTGKTSNYGYTF.

This clonotype was seen many times. V is TRBV12-3 or TRBV12-4 and J is TRBJ2-3; D is uncertain. The V end lost 3 bases, the J end lost 2 bases, and 9 bases lay between the germline ends. The CDR3 runs 14 residues. The CDR3 is CASSFRQSTDTQYF. The CDR3 nucleotides are TGTGCCAGCAGTTTTCGCCAGTCCACAGATACGCAGTATTTT.

This clonotype was picked up many times. The gene calls are TRBV11-2 and TRBJ2-7; no clear D. Trimming cost V 5 bases and J 0 bases, with 17 bases left between them. The CDR3 is made up of 16 amino acids. CDR1 and CDR2 (germline): SGHAT, FQNNGV. CDR3 DNA sequence: TGTGCCAGCAGCCCACTTGTGAGGAGTAGCTCCTACGAGCAGTACTTC. Translating it yields CASSPLVRSSSYEQYF.

This clonotype occurred a few times. The V call is TRBV7-6, the J call TRBJ2-2, with D perhaps matching TRBD2 (6 bases). The CDR3 runs to 15 residues. Germline lookup yields CDR1 SGHVS and CDR2 FNYEAQ. V shed 2 bases and J shed 7 bases, with 14 bases lying between them. CDR3 protein: CASSLNQAGSGELFF. The CDR3 coding sequence is TGTGCCAGCAGCTTAAATCAGGCGGGGAGCGGGGAGCTGTTTTTT.

This clonotype was seen repeatedly, ten times or more. V gene TRBV3-1 combines with J gene TRBJ2-7; 14 bases agree with TRBD2. In germline, CDR1 is LGHDT, CDR2 YNNKEL (reference sequence). CDR3 length equals 16 residues. The junction had 2 bases not matched to a gene; V was cut back by 0 bases and J by 4 bases. The CDR3 bases are TGTGCCAGCAGCCAAGAAGGGACTAGCGGGAGTTACGAGCAGTACTTC. It encodes CASSQEGTSGSYEQYF.

With respect to this clonotype: It may be a read error: a sequence one base away is much more abundant. V usage is TRBV6-1 and J usage is TRBJ1-2; 11 nucleotides match TRBD1. Trimming took 4 bases from V and 4 from J; bases not matched to a gene: 2. In germline, CDR1 is MNHNS, CDR2 SASEGT. The CDR3 runs 14 residues. For the CDR3, the DNA is TGTGCCAGCAGTGCCGGGACAGGGGGCTATGGCTACACCTTC. Translated, it gives CASSAGTGGYGYTF.

CDR3 amino acids: CASSHDLGASGDVFGQETQYF. In DNA, the CDR3 is TGCGCCAGCAGCCACGACCTAGGTGCTAGCGGTGATGTCTTTGGCCAAGAGACCCAGTACTTC. The V call is TRBV4-1, the J call TRBJ2-5, with 7 bases fitting TRBD2. The V gene's germline CDR1 is MGHRA and CDR2 YSYEKL. This CDR3 spans 21 amino acids. The J segment lost 1 base and the V segment lost 3 bases, leaving 23 bases of the junction unmatched.

Ten or more counts support this clonotype. This chain joins TRBV30 and TRBJ2-4; D is undetermined. Germline V gene sequence: CDR1 GTSNPN, CDR2 SVGIG (reference sequence). The CDR3 consists of 13 residues. V was clipped by 2 bases and J by 4 bases, with 9 bases between them. As DNA, the CDR3 is TGTGCCTGGAGTCCCGAAATTAAAAACATTCAGTACTTC. Translating it yields CAWSPEIKNIQYF.

This clonotype was seen repeatedly, ten times or more. The J gene is TRBJ1-1, the V gene TRBV24-1; 9 nucleotides line up with TRBD1. Looked up from germline, CDR1 is KGHDR and CDR2 is SFDVKD. The CDR3 runs to 14 residues. V lost 5 bases and J lost 5; bases outside the gene matches: 5. CDR3 loop: CATSATGGETEAFF. The CDR3 region has the DNA TGTGCCACCAGTGCCACAGGGGGCGAGACTGAAGCTTTCTTT.